This TCR beta chain is drawn from a study of blood T cell repertoires in COVID-19. Turning to the study itself: Donors in the United States, Italy and Spain gave samples during acute or convalescent COVID-19. PBMCs, B-cell-depleted T cells, or T cells were the source of the cDNA or gDNA that made up the material.

Original data processing: It was from reference gene primer amplification that nucleated cell counts were estimated. Method: immunoSEQ multiplex PCR; TCRdb's copy keeps in-frame clones and lacks some. The V and J calls and clone size were taken over from that table, and D and trimming were inferred from the DNA. The table records around 78,000 clones, around 80% of them present only once. Germline V gene lookup returns CDR1 SGHNT and CDR2 YYREEE (reference sequence). The CDR3 covers 16 residues. J lost 2 bases, V lost 4 bases, and 4 bases had no gene match. Sequences were obtained from peripheral blood. This TCR came from a human donor in a cohort sampled during active COVID-19. The chain is built from TRBV5-4 and TRBJ2-2, with 11 bases aligning to TRBD1. The CDR3 DNA sequence: TGTGCCAGCAGCCATGGACAGGGGGCAAACACCGGGGAGCTGTTTTTT. This sequence encodes CASSHGQGANTGELFF. The whole variable domain, filled in from reference TRBV5-4 and TRBJ2-2, reads ETGVTQSPTHLIKTRGQQVTLRCSSQSGHNTVSWYQQALGQGPQFIFQYYREEENGRGNFPPRFSGLQFPNYSSELNVNALELDDSALYLCASSHGQGANTGELFFGEGSRLTVL.